Presented here are 27 T cell receptor beta chains from one specimen sequenced in a study of T cell responses to AZD1222 COVID-19 vaccine. Data came from immunoSEQ multiplex PCR; TCRdb stores just in-frame clones and leaves some out. The sample has roughly 140,000 clones, 93% seen once; the top ten hold around 12%. This sample comprised peripheral blood, obtained after recovery from COVID-19. The receptors here all came from an adult who had recovered from COVID-19.

The chain combines TRBV9 with TRBJ1-2, with TRBD1 identical over 7 bases. The CDR3 runs 15 residues. With V trimmed by 0 bases and J by 3 bases, 5 bases remained unmatched. Looked up from germline, CDR1 is SGDLS and CDR2 is YYNGEE. The CDR3 DNA is TGTGCCAGCAGCGTAGGAGGGGGCACCTACTATGGCTACACCTTC. It encodes CASSVGGGTYYGYTF.

The V gene is TRBV29-1, the J gene TRBJ1-1; D gene ambiguous. The V and J ends lost 0 bases and 1 base respectively, with 9 bases between them. Germline assignment: CDR1 SQVTM and CDR2 ANQGSEA. This CDR3 spans 14 amino acids. The CDR3 sequence: CSVEDLGRNTEAFF. For the CDR3, the DNA is TGCAGCGTTGAAGATCTTGGCAGGAACACTGAAGCTTTCTTT.

The chain joins TRBV10-3 to TRBJ2-7; D gene ambiguous. This CDR3 region has 12 residues. CDR1 and CDR2 from the germline V gene are ENHRY and SYGVKD. V dropped 2 bases and J dropped 7 bases, with 9 bases sitting between them. The CDR3 sequence: CAISEASQEQYF. Written as DNA, the CDR3 is TGTGCCATCAGTGAGGCGTCTCAAGAGCAGTACTTC.

This clone was seen once. The chain couples TRBV6-5 to TRBJ2-7, with 11 bases matching TRBD2. In germline, CDR1 is MNHEY, CDR2 SVGAGI. There are 14 residues in the CDR3. V shed 8 bases and J 7 bases; nucleotides not matched to a gene: 10. The CDR3 DNA follows: TGTGCCAGCCGCGGACTAGCGGGTTTAAAAGAGCAGTACTTC. This gives the protein CASRGLAGLKEQYF.

The gene calls are TRBV10-3 and TRBJ2-1; tentatively, D is TRBD1 or TRBD2 (6 bases each). This CDR3 comprises 13 residues. V was shortened by 4 bases and J by 8 bases, with 12 bases between the two germline ends. Germline lookup yields CDR1 ENHRY and CDR2 SYGVKD. CDR3 sequence reads: CAISAKGGHEQFF. CDR3 sequence (DNA): TGTGCCATCAGTGCGAAAGGGGGGCATGAGCAGTTCTTC.

The chain combines TRBV28 with TRBJ1-1, with D unresolved. CDR3 length equals 14 residues. The V and J ends lost 10 bases and 4 bases respectively, with 19 bases between them. The V gene's germline CDR1 is MDHEN and CDR2 SYDVKM. The CDR3 reads CATCFVAGATEAFF. The CDR3 nucleotides read TGTGCCACCTGTTTCGTCGCGGGAGCCACTGAAGCTTTCTTT.

V gene TRBV18 combines with J gene TRBJ2-7; TRBD2 aligns across 7 bases. The V gene's germline CDR1 is KGHSH and CDR2 LQKENI. V lost 3 bases and J lost 4; bases outside the gene matches: 12. This CDR3 comprises 16 residues. Here the CDR3 DNA reads TGTGCCAGCTCACCGCCCGGGTCTAGCGGAACTTACGAGCAGTACTTC. This translates into CASSPPGSSGTYEQYF.

The V and J genes are TRBV19 and TRBJ1-5, with 10 bases identical to TRBD1. Germline CDR1 and CDR2: LNHDA and SQIVND (reference sequence). The V and J ends lost 5 bases and 6 bases, in that order; junction bases with no gene match: 10. There are 16 residues in the CDR3. In DNA, the CDR3 is TGTGCCAGTAGTGATTACCGGGACAGGGGAGGTCAGCCCCAGCATTTT. Its protein product is CASSDYRDRGGQPQHF.

The chain combines TRBV5-6 with TRBJ2-3; D possibly corresponds to TRBD1 (5 bases). Germline loops: CDR1 SGHDT, CDR2 YYEEEE. Deletions cut 5 bases from V and 8 bases from J, with 18 bases between. This CDR3 is 14 amino acids long. CDR3 in amino acids: CASSMTEPFATQYF. As DNA, the CDR3 is TGTGCCAGCAGTATGACAGAACCCTTTGCTACGCAGTATTTT. Full variable domain (rest looked up from reference TRBV5-6 and TRBJ2-3): DAGVTQSPTHLIKTRGQQVTLRCSPKSGHDTVSWYQQALGQGPQFIFQYYEEEERQRGNFPDRFSGHQFPNYSSELNVNALLLGDSALYLCASSMTEPFATQYFGPGTRLTVL.

This clone was counted between two and nine times. The V call is TRBV11-2, the J call TRBJ1-3; D call uncertain. There are 15 residues in the CDR3. V lost 4 bases to trimming and J lost 0 bases, with 10 bases between them. The V gene's germline CDR1 is SGHAT and CDR2 FQNNGV. The CDR3 nucleotides read TGTGCCAGCAGCTCAGGACGAATCTCTGGAAACACCATATATTTT. Translating it yields CASSSGRISGNTIYF.

The chain couples TRBV5-1 to TRBJ2-5, with a possible D match to TRBD1 (6 bases). Trimming pared 2 bases from V and 2 bases from J, leaving 10 bases between. The CDR3 sequence is 14 residues long. Germline-derived CDR1 and CDR2 are SGHRS and YFSETQ. CDR3 in amino acids: CASSFGQRQETQYF. Written as DNA, the CDR3 is TGCGCCAGCAGCTTCGGACAGCGTCAAGAGACCCAGTACTTC.

The V and J genes are TRBV11-2 and TRBJ2-1; 13 bases fit TRBD2. V gave up 5 bases and J gave up 6 bases; unmatched junction bases: 7. The CDR3 consists of 16 residues. The V gene's germline CDR1 is SGHAT and CDR2 FQNNGV. CDR3 nucleotides: TGTGCCAGCAGCCGTCCACTAGCGGGAGGGTCCAATGAGCAGTTCTTC. This gives the protein CASSRPLAGGSNEQFF.

The rearrangement joins TRBV15 to TRBJ1-4, with D hard to call. The CDR3 is 15 residues long. V lost 0 bases and J 4 bases, leaving 9 bases between the germline ends. Germline loops: CDR1 LNHNV, CDR2 YYDKDF (reference sequence). The CDR3 DNA reads as TGTGCCACCAGCAGAGAGTTGGGCGTTAATGAAAAACTGTTTTTT. It codes for CATSRELGVNEKLFF.

V is TRBV7-9 and J is TRBJ2-7; the match to TRBD1 covers 8 bases. Trimming cost V 4 bases and J 1 base; bases outside gene matches: 6. This CDR3 has 15 residues. Germline CDR1 and CDR2: SEHNR and FQNEAQ (reference sequence). CDR3 sequence reads: CASSSGTGPSYEQYF. Here the CDR3 DNA reads TGTGCCAGCAGCTCCGGGACAGGCCCTTCCTACGAGCAGTACTTC.

This clone has just one count. The V call is TRBV29-1, the J call TRBJ1-3; TRBD1 matches at 7 bases. The CDR3 length is 13 residues. Losses at the gene ends were 7 bases for V and 4 bases for J; bases not matched to a gene: 7. CDR1 SQVTM and CDR2 ANQGSEA come from the germline V gene. In DNA, the CDR3 is TGCAGCGGTCGACAGGGTGCAGGAAACACCATATATTTT. Protein sequence: CSGRQGAGNTIYF.

A single count supports this clone. This chain joins TRBV11-2 and TRBJ2-5; D uncertain. Germline V lookup: CDR1 SGHAT, CDR2 FQNNGV. Trimming removed 1 base at V and 1 base at J, with 10 bases between. The CDR3 has 15 amino acids. The CDR3 DNA reads TGTGCCAGCAGCTTAGTGGGCAGTACCCAAGAGACCCAGTACTTC. Encoded protein: CASSLVGSTQETQYF.

The CDR3 loop is CASSEVGPETQYF. DNA for the CDR3: TGTGCCAGCAGTGAAGTGGGGCCGGAGACCCAGTACTTC. The chain joins TRBV2 to TRBJ2-5, with D perhaps TRBD1 (5 bases). The V and J ends lost 1 base and 5 bases respectively, with 8 bases between them. The CDR3 runs 13 residues. The germline V gene encodes CDR1 SNHLY and CDR2 FYNNEI.

The count of this clone is one. The gene calls are TRBV29-1 and TRBJ1-5; D might be TRBD1 (5 bases). V shed 4 bases and J shed 4 bases, with 11 bases lying between them. Germline CDR1 SQVTM, CDR2 ANQGSEA. This CDR3 has 13 amino acids. The CDR3 sequence is CSVGTSRNQPQHF. CDR3 nucleotide sequence: TGCAGCGTTGGGACATCACGAAATCAGCCCCAGCATTTT. Drawing the rest from reference TRBV29-1 and TRBJ1-5, the complete variable domain is SAVISQKPSRDICQRGTSLTIQCQVDSQVTMMFWYRQQPGQSLTLIATANQGSEATYESGFVIDKFPISRPNLTFSTLTVSNMSPEDSSIYLCSVGTSRNQPQHFGDGTRLSIL.

V gene TRBV5-1 combines with J gene TRBJ2-1, with 12 bases lining up with TRBD2. V gave up 4 bases and J gave up 6 bases; unmatched junction bases: 14. The CDR3 extends over 18 amino acids. The V gene's germline CDR1 is SGHRS and CDR2 YFSETQ. This CDR3 is CASSPDTSGRTTINEQFF. In DNA, the CDR3 is TGCGCCAGCAGCCCGGACACTAGCGGGAGGACCACAATCAATGAGCAGTTCTTC.

This clone occurred once. This rearrangement joins TRBV6-1 to TRBJ2-3; possibly TRBD2 for D (5 bases). Germline CDR1 and CDR2: MNHNS and SASEGT. V was shortened by 0 bases and J by 2 bases, with 6 bases between the two germline ends. This CDR3 spans 14 amino acids. The CDR3 coding sequence is TGTGCCAGCAGTGAAGCTAGCGACACAGATACGCAGTATTTT. Its protein is CASSEASDTDTQYF.

The chain recombines TRBV30 with TRBJ1-3; 7 bases agree with TRBD1. Germline V gives CDR1 GTSNPN, CDR2 SVGIG (reference sequence). The J segment lost 8 bases and the V segment lost 2 bases, leaving 12 bases of the junction unmatched. The CDR3 contains 15 residues. In nucleotides, the CDR3 is TGTGCCTGGAGTTCAACTAGACAGGGTTTAGACACCATATATTTT. Translation gives CAWSSTRQGLDTIYF.

This sequence joins TRBV6-5 and TRBJ1-5, with D hard to call. Trimming took 8 bases from V and 4 from J, leaving 12 bases between them. The CDR3 extends over 13 amino acids. From germline, CDR1 is MNHEY and CDR2 SVGAGI. CDR3 amino acids: CASGWGNNQPQHF. As DNA, the CDR3 is TGTGCCAGCGGTTGGGGTAATAATCAGCCCCAGCATTTT.

The rearrangement joins TRBV28 to TRBJ2-5, with TRBD2 matching 11 bases. This CDR3 comprises 18 residues. Germline V gene lookup returns CDR1 MDHEN and CDR2 SYDVKM. V lost 3 bases to trimming and J lost 5 bases; unmatched junction nucleotides: 14. CDR3 sequence: CASSFVWIAGGPQETQYF. Here the CDR3 DNA reads TGTGCCAGCAGTTTCGTTTGGATAGCGGGAGGGCCCCAGGAGACCCAGTACTTC.

The chain has TRBV9 and TRBJ1-3, with 8 bases identical to TRBD1. CDR1 is SGDLS and CDR2 is YYNGEE in the germline V gene. Trimming at V came to 3 bases and at J to 3 bases, leaving 5 bases not matched to a gene. This CDR3 is built from 15 residues. CDR3 in amino acids: CASSGIQGDGNTIYF. In nucleotides, the CDR3 is TGTGCCAGCAGCGGGATACAGGGGGATGGAAACACCATATATTTT. The complete variable domain, with remaining parts taken from reference TRBV9 and TRBJ1-3, reads DSGVTQTPKHLITATGQRVTLRCSPRSGDLSVYWYQQSLDQGLQFLIQYYNGEERAKGNILERFSAQQFPDLHSELNLSSLELGDSALYFCASSGIQGDGNTIYFGEGSWLTVV.

V and J are TRBV5-4 and TRBJ1-2; D is undetermined. From germline, CDR1 is SGHNT and CDR2 YYREEE (reference sequence). The CDR3 runs to 14 residues. V was trimmed by 0 bases and J by 4 bases, leaving 10 bases between them. Here the CDR3 reads CASSLETSSYGYTF. DNA for the CDR3: TGTGCCAGCAGCTTGGAGACGAGTAGCTATGGCTACACCTTC.

The genes are TRBV5-1 and TRBJ2-4, with 9 bases that match TRBD1. In germline, CDR1 is SGHRS, CDR2 YFSETQ. CDR3 length: 14 amino acids. Germline trimming cut 3 bases from V and 11 bases from J; bases unmatched to any gene: 9. Written as DNA, the CDR3 is TGCGCCAGCAGCTGGCGGACAGGGGCGAATCTTCAGTACTTC. This codes for CASSWRTGANLQYF.

V usage is TRBV19 and J usage is TRBJ1-5; D is ambiguous. The ends were cut back, 0 bases at V and 1 base at J, with 16 bases in the middle. Germline V gene lookup returns CDR1 LNHDA and CDR2 SQIVND (reference sequence). CDR3 length equals 18 residues. The CDR3 is CASSIDLFGRASNQPQHF. CDR3 coding DNA: TGTGCCAGTAGTATAGATCTATTCGGCAGAGCCAGCAATCAGCCCCAGCATTTT.